The 17 T cell receptor beta chains in this list originate from one sample, sequenced in a study of cytomegalovirus exposure and HLA in healthy donors. Primers included in the PCR were 60 Vbeta and 13 Jbeta primers. Clones were read by immunoSEQ multiplex PCR, and TCRdb kept only the in-frame ones, dropping some. The sample consists of approximately 180,000 clones, about 70% of them appearing once. Sequenced input: PBMCs. The source of these receptors is a woman in her twenties or thirties in good health and CMV-seronegative.

This rearrangement joins TRBV2 to TRBJ1-4; tentative D call: TRBD1 (6 bases). V gave up 7 bases and J gave up 8 bases, with 14 bases separating them. Per the germline V gene, CDR1 is SNHLY and CDR2 is FYNNEI. The CDR3 loop spans 13 amino acids. Here the CDR3 DNA reads TGTGCCAGCAAAGAGGGGGGGATGGAAAAACTGTTTTTT. It yields the protein CASKEGGMEKLFF.

The chain uses TRBV30 and TRBJ1-1; D unclear. V was shortened by 0 bases and J by 10 bases, with 27 bases between the two germline ends. CDR1 and CDR2 from the germline V gene are GTSNPN and SVGIG (reference sequence). This CDR3 has 17 amino acids. The CDR3 loop reads CAWSVRTEGGWWSGAFF. The DNA of the CDR3 is TGTGCCTGGAGTGTCCGAACCGAGGGAGGTTGGTGGTCGGGAGCTTTCTTT.

The J gene is TRBJ2-7, the V gene TRBV27; TRBD2 agrees at 10 bases. This CDR3 region has 16 residues. Germline V gives CDR1 MNHEY, CDR2 SMNVEV (reference sequence). The J segment lost 4 bases and the V segment lost 4 bases, leaving 10 bases of the junction unmatched. This CDR3 is CASSSSGGDKPYEQYF. The CDR3 region has the DNA TGTGCCAGCAGTTCCAGCGGGGGGGATAAACCGTACGAGCAGTACTTC.

The J gene is TRBJ2-3, the V gene TRBV7-6; D is possibly TRBD1 (5 bases). Trimming left V 5 bases short and J 1 base short, with 7 bases between. Germline loops: CDR1 SGHVS, CDR2 FNYEAQ. CDR3 length: 13 residues. The CDR3 DNA reads TGTGCCAGCAGCCAGGGTCGCACAGATACGCAGTATTTT. Residues: CASSQGRTDTQYF.

The chain recombines TRBV19 with TRBJ2-3; tentatively, D is TRBD2 (5 bases). The V gene's germline CDR1 is LNHDA and CDR2 SQIVND (reference sequence). The V and J ends lost 3 bases and 1 base respectively, with 11 bases between them. The CDR3 contains 15 residues. CDR3 DNA: TGTGCCAGTAGTATTTCGATGGGAGGCACAGATACGCAGTATTTT. Residues: CASSISMGGTDTQYF.

The chain recombines TRBV5-4 with TRBJ2-5; TRBD2 agrees at 8 bases. The CDR3 extends over 16 amino acids. Trimming removed 0 bases from V and 1 base from J; junction bases left unmatched: 5. Germline CDR1 is SGHNT and CDR2 is YYREEE (reference sequence). CDR3 bases: TGTGCCAGCAGCTTGGGGGGTCGGGGGGGCCAAGAGACCCAGTACTTC. It codes for CASSLGGRGGQETQYF.

J is TRBJ1-1 and V is TRBV6-1; 8 nucleotides line up with TRBD1. J was trimmed by 5 bases and V by 3 bases; bases with no gene match: 2. CDR1 and CDR2 from the germline V gene are MNHNS and SASEGT. The CDR3 runs 13 residues. CDR3 region: CASSDQGATEAFF. CDR3 in DNA: TGTGCCAGCAGTGACCAGGGGGCGACTGAAGCTTTCTTT.

The chain is built from TRBV5-1 and TRBJ2-1; 7 positions match TRBD1. The germline CDR1 and CDR2 sequences are SGHRS and YFSETQ. Trimming removed 2 bases from V and 0 bases from J; junction bases left unmatched: 8. This CDR3 is built from 17 residues. CDR3 in DNA: TGCGCCAGCAGCTTACTCTCACAGGGGAGCTCCTACAATGAGCAGTTCTTC. Protein: CASSLLSQGSSYNEQFF.

The CDR3 reads CASSHRLATADTQYF. CDR3 bases: TGCGCCAGCAGCCACAGACTAGCTACGGCAGATACGCAGTATTTT. The chain combines TRBV4-1 with TRBJ2-3; 7 bases match TRBD2. There are 15 residues in the CDR3. Germline CDR1 MGHRA, CDR2 YSYEKL. The J segment lost 4 bases and the V segment lost 3 bases, leaving 7 bases of the junction unmatched.

The sample holds one count of this clone. V is TRBV2 and J is TRBJ2-5, with a tentative D call TRBD2 (6 bases). Per the germline V gene, CDR1 is SNHLY and CDR2 is FYNNEI. Trimming stripped 4 bases from V and 6 bases from J, with 9 bases between. CDR3 size: 12 residues. CDR3 bases: TGTGCCAGCAGTGTTAGCGGACAGACCCAGTACTTC. This gives the protein CASSVSGQTQYF.

The genes are TRBV25-1 and TRBJ1-2, with TRBD1 matching 8 bases. Germline V gene lookup returns CDR1 MGHDK and CDR2 SYGVNS. Germline trimming cut 8 bases from V and 4 bases from J; bases unmatched to any gene: 9. CDR3 length: 14 amino acids. The DNA of the CDR3 is TGTGCCAGCTCCACCAGGGGGCAGGGCTATGGCTACACCTTC. Translated, it gives CASSTRGQGYGYTF.

The sample holds a few counts of this clone. This sequence joins TRBV6-1 and TRBJ1-1, with D possibly being TRBD1 (6 bases). The CDR3 runs 17 residues. Trimming stripped 4 bases from V and 0 bases from J, with 18 bases between. CDR1 is MNHNS, CDR2 SASEGT, per germline. CDR3 protein: CASSGIRTEIMNTEAFF. The CDR3, as DNA: TGTGCCAGCAGTGGGATCAGGACAGAAATAATGAACACTGAAGCTTTCTTT.

This clone appeared a single time. V gene TRBV7-8 combines with J gene TRBJ2-5; 7 bases line up with TRBD2. The V gene end was trimmed by 3 bases and the J gene end by 7 bases; junction bases not matched to a gene: 8. Germline V CDR1 and CDR2: SGHVS, FQNEAQ. This CDR3 is built from 14 residues. The CDR3 here is CASSFAPGGGTQYF. The CDR3 DNA is TGTGCCAGCAGCTTCGCCCCCGGCGGGGGGACCCAGTACTTC.

The chain has TRBV7-8 and TRBJ2-1; the D gene is possibly TRBD1 (5 bases). CDR3 length: 15 residues. V shed 7 bases and J shed 1 base, with 14 bases lying between them. Per germline, CDR1 SGHVS and CDR2 FQNEAQ. Written as DNA, the CDR3 is TGTGCCAGCAAAAGACAGCCACTTTCCTACAATGAGCAGTTCTTC. It encodes CASKRQPLSYNEQFF. Together with reference TRBV7-8 and TRBJ2-1, the CDR3 gives the full variable domain: GAGVSQSPRYKVAKRGQDVALRCDPISGHVSLFWYQQALGQGPEFLTYFQNEAQLDKSGLPSDRFFAERPEGSVSTLKIQRTQQEDSAVYLCASKRQPLSYNEQFFGPGTRLTVL.

This clone was picked up a small number of times. V gene TRBV5-1 combines with J gene TRBJ2-7; TRBD1 agrees at 7 bases. The CDR3 has 17 amino acids. From germline, CDR1 is SGHRS and CDR2 YFSETQ. The V and J ends lost 6 bases and 0 bases, in that order; junction bases with no gene match: 15. In DNA, the CDR3 is TGCGCCAGCACCCAGGGGGAACTCCCTATGTACTCCTACGAGCAGTACTTC. Its protein product is CASTQGELPMYSYEQYF.

The rearrangement links TRBV5-1 to TRBJ2-1; D uncertain. V lost 2 bases to trimming and J lost 9 bases, with 24 bases between them. Germline V lookup: CDR1 SGHRS, CDR2 YFSETQ. The CDR3 is 17 residues long. The CDR3 sequence is CASSFLGYPTISSEQFF. The CDR3 nucleotides are TGCGCCAGCAGCTTCTTAGGATACCCAACTATCTCAAGTGAGCAGTTCTTC.

The gene calls are TRBV10-1 and TRBJ1-1; a possible D gene is TRBD1 (6 bases). CDR1 and CDR2 from the germline V gene are WNHNN and SYGVQD (reference sequence). CDR3 length equals 15 residues. V was trimmed by 2 bases and J by 0 bases, leaving 10 bases between them. This CDR3 reads CASSEGQNMNTEAFF. For the CDR3, the DNA is TGCGCCAGCAGTGAGGGACAGAATATGAACACTGAAGCTTTCTTT.